The rows below give T cell receptor beta chains drawn from one sample of a study of blood T cells in healthy people across ages. Each CDR3 protein gets one entry after TCRdb re-called the 5' RACE reads with MiXCR. The sample carries approximately 730,000 distinct CDR3 sequences, roughly 53% recorded once. The specimen sequenced was blood. Receptors were obtained from an elderly man in good health. CDR3s include the opening cysteine and the closing phenylalanine or tryptophan. A D gene is named only where the DNA matches it firmly. The listing skips clone size in some rows; elsewhere it reads once, few, many or a size class.

CDR3nt: TGTGCCAGCAGCGTAGGGGACGGTACCTCCTACGAGCAGTACTTC; CDR3aa: CASSVGDGTSYEQYF; abundance: few; v_gene: TRBV9; j_gene: TRBJ2-7; d_gene: NA
CDR3nt: TGCGCCAGCAGCTTGGATGGGGCGAAGGGCACTGAAGCTTTCTTT; CDR3aa: CASSLDGAKGTEAFF; abundance: once; v_gene: TRBV5-1; j_gene: TRBJ1-1; d_gene: NA
CDR3nt: TGCAGTGCTAGAGTCCCGTGGGGGGCGATGATCTATGGCTACACCTTC; CDR3aa: CSARVPWGAMIYGYTF; abundance: NA; v_gene: TRBV20-1; j_gene: TRBJ1-2; d_gene: NA
CDR3nt: TGTGCCAGCAGCTTAGAAGTCAGTACTGGCTACACCTTC; CDR3aa: CASSLEVSTGYTF; abundance: NA; v_gene: TRBV7-2; j_gene: TRBJ1-2; d_gene: NA
CDR3nt: TGTGCCAGCGGGGCCTTGGAGACCCAGTACTTC; CDR3aa: CASGALETQYF; abundance: NA; v_gene: TRBV6-6; j_gene: TRBJ2-5; d_gene: NA
CDR3nt: TGTGCCAGCAGCCAACTTAGGGAACAGTTCTTC; CDR3aa: CASSQLREQFF; abundance: NA; v_gene: TRBV3-1; j_gene: TRBJ2-1; d_gene: NA
CDR3nt: TGCAGCGTAGGACAGGGGGCGCCTGGCTACACCTTC; CDR3aa: CSVGQGAPGYTF; abundance: NA; v_gene: TRBV29-1; j_gene: TRBJ1-2; d_gene: TRBD1
CDR3nt: TGTGCCAGCAGCCCCCCCCTGTTTGAAAAACTGTTTTTT; CDR3aa: CASSPPLFEKLFF; abundance: NA; v_gene: TRBV7-9; j_gene: TRBJ1-4; d_gene: NA
CDR3nt: TGTGCCAGCAGCTTAGGATTAGCGGGAGCTAGGGCAGATACGCAGTATTTT; CDR3aa: CASSLGLAGARADTQYF; abundance: NA; v_gene: TRBV11-1; j_gene: TRBJ2-3; d_gene: TRBD2
CDR3nt: TGTGCCACCAGCAGAGATGCACCCCGCTCCTACAATGAGCAGTTCTTC; CDR3aa: CATSRDAPRSYNEQFF; abundance: NA; v_gene: TRBV15; j_gene: TRBJ2-1; d_gene: NA
CDR3nt: TGTGCCAGCAGTGAAATCCTACTTGGGGCCAAAAACATTCAGTACTTC; CDR3aa: CASSEILLGAKNIQYF; abundance: NA; v_gene: TRBV6-1; j_gene: TRBJ2-4; d_gene: NA
CDR3nt: TGCGCCAGCAGCTCAACAGGGTGGGATGGCTACACCTTC; CDR3aa: CASSSTGWDGYTF; abundance: NA; v_gene: TRBV5-1; j_gene: TRBJ1-2; d_gene: NA
CDR3nt: TGTGCCAGCCAGCAGGGTACCTATGGCTACACCTTC; CDR3aa: CASQQGTYGYTF; abundance: few; v_gene: TRBV6-6; j_gene: TRBJ1-2; d_gene: NA
CDR3nt: TGTGCCAGCACGAGGGGGCCCTTTTATTACGAGCAGTACTTC; CDR3aa: CASTRGPFYYEQYF; abundance: few; v_gene: TRBV2; j_gene: TRBJ2-7; d_gene: TRBD1
CDR3nt: TGCAGTGCTCCCTTCCAAGGGGGCGCCCGGCCCCAGCATTTT; CDR3aa: CSAPFQGGARPQHF; abundance: NA; v_gene: TRBV20-1; j_gene: TRBJ1-5; d_gene: TRBD1
CDR3nt: TGTGCCAGCAGTTTAAGGGGACAAGGTTTCTACGAGCAGTACTTC; CDR3aa: CASSLRGQGFYEQYF; abundance: NA; v_gene: TRBV27; j_gene: TRBJ2-7; d_gene: NA
CDR3nt: TGTGCCAGCAGCTTAGGACAGGGGGCGCACTATGGCTACACCTTC; CDR3aa: CASSLGQGAHYGYTF; abundance: NA; v_gene: TRBV7-9; j_gene: TRBJ1-2; d_gene: TRBD1
CDR3nt: TGTGCCAGCAGTCGACAGGTGATGAACACTGAAGCTTTCTTT; CDR3aa: CASSRQVMNTEAFF; abundance: NA; v_gene: TRBV12-3/TRBV12-4; j_gene: TRBJ1-1; d_gene: NA
CDR3nt: TGCGCCAGCAGCCCCCTGACAGGGTACTACGAGCAGTACTTC; CDR3aa: CASSPLTGYYEQYF; abundance: NA; v_gene: TRBV5-1; j_gene: TRBJ2-7; d_gene: TRBD1
CDR3nt: TGCGCCAGCAGCCAGCGAGCGGGAGCCCACTACAATGAGCAGTTCTTC; CDR3aa: CASSQRAGAHYNEQFF; abundance: NA; v_gene: TRBV4-1; j_gene: TRBJ2-1; d_gene: TRBD2
CDR3nt: TGTGCCAGTAGGGGGGGAGTGCGGACCGGGGAGCTGTTTTTT; CDR3aa: CASRGGVRTGELFF; abundance: NA; v_gene: TRBV12-3/TRBV12-4; j_gene: TRBJ2-2; d_gene: NA
CDR3nt: TGTGCCAGCAGCTGGGACAGGGGCCAGGGGTCACCCCCCCACTTT; CDR3aa: CASSWDRGQGSPPHF; abundance: NA; v_gene: TRBV2; j_gene: TRBJ1-6; d_gene: TRBD1
CDR3nt: TGCGCCAGCAGCTTTCAGGGGGCAGAAGAAAAACTGTTTTTT; CDR3aa: CASSFQGAEEKLFF; abundance: NA; v_gene: TRBV5-1; j_gene: TRBJ1-4; d_gene: TRBD1
CDR3nt: TGTGCCTGGCGATCCCGGGACAGTTGGTCCTCACCCCTCCACTTT; CDR3aa: CAWRSRDSWSSPLHF; abundance: once; v_gene: TRBV30; j_gene: TRBJ1-6; d_gene: TRBD1
CDR3nt: TGTGCCAGTAGTATAATGAGGGGTGGACAAGAGACCCAGTACTTC; CDR3aa: CASSIMRGGQETQYF; abundance: once; v_gene: TRBV19; j_gene: TRBJ2-5; d_gene: NA
CDR3nt: TGTGCCAGCAGCGTAGAGACTACAGGGATCCTTGGCTACACCTTC; CDR3aa: CASSVETTGILGYTF; abundance: NA; v_gene: TRBV9; j_gene: TRBJ1-2; d_gene: NA
CDR3nt: TGTGCCACCAGTGAACCGGGTCTTCATGGGGAGCAGTTCTTC; CDR3aa: CATSEPGLHGEQFF; abundance: NA; v_gene: TRBV24-1; j_gene: TRBJ2-1; d_gene: NA
CDR3nt: TGCAGCGTTGATGGTCTTCCAGGGGAAGACGAAAAACTGTTTTTT; CDR3aa: CSVDGLPGEDEKLFF; abundance: NA; v_gene: TRBV29-1; j_gene: TRBJ1-4; d_gene: NA
CDR3nt: TGTGCCACCAGTGATTTTCGAGCGGTCTCCTACAATGAGCAGTACTTC; CDR3aa: CATSDFRAVSYNEQYF; abundance: NA; v_gene: TRBV24-1; j_gene: TRBJ2-7; d_gene: NA
CDR3nt: TGTGCCAGCAGCCTGAGGCTAGCGGGAGAAGTGGAGACCCAGTACTTC; CDR3aa: CASSLRLAGEVETQYF; abundance: few; v_gene: TRBV3-1; j_gene: TRBJ2-5; d_gene: TRBD2
CDR3nt: TGTGCCATCAGGGCGGGGAATGAGCAGTTCTTC; CDR3aa: CAIRAGNEQFF; abundance: NA; v_gene: TRBV10-3; j_gene: TRBJ2-1; d_gene: NA
CDR3nt: TGTGCCAGCAGTTTAAGGGCGGGACGGAATAACTATGGCTACACCTTC; CDR3aa: CASSLRAGRNNYGYTF; abundance: NA; v_gene: TRBV27; j_gene: TRBJ1-2; d_gene: NA
CDR3nt: TGCGCCAGCAGCTTGGCCCCCGTGGGCACCGGGGAGCTGTTTTTT; CDR3aa: CASSLAPVGTGELFF; abundance: NA; v_gene: TRBV5-1; j_gene: TRBJ2-2; d_gene: NA
CDR3nt: TGTGCCAGCAGCCAAGGCGCGGGGGCGGACGGAAACACCATATATTTT; CDR3aa: CASSQGAGADGNTIYF; abundance: once; v_gene: TRBV3-1; j_gene: TRBJ1-3; d_gene: NA
CDR3nt: TGCGCCAGCAGCTTGTTGACGGGCGGATTGAACACTGAAGCTTTCTTT; CDR3aa: CASSLLTGGLNTEAFF; abundance: NA; v_gene: TRBV5-1; j_gene: TRBJ1-1; d_gene: NA
CDR3nt: TGTGCCAGCAGTTACTTGGATGGGCGGAATTACAATGAGCAGTTCTTC; CDR3aa: CASSYLDGRNYNEQFF; abundance: few; v_gene: TRBV6-5; j_gene: TRBJ2-1; d_gene: NA
CDR3nt: TGTGCCAGCAGCAATCTTGTGTCAAATGAGCAGTTCTTC; CDR3aa: CASSNLVSNEQFF; abundance: NA; v_gene: TRBV7-9; j_gene: TRBJ2-1; d_gene: NA
CDR3nt: TGCAGTGCTAGAGTGGATACAGGCAGGGTGCAGGGCTACACCTTC; CDR3aa: CSARVDTGRVQGYTF; abundance: NA; v_gene: TRBV20-1; j_gene: TRBJ1-2; d_gene: NA
CDR3nt: TGTGCCAGCAGTGACTCGGCAGGCTACGAGCAGTACTTC; CDR3aa: CASSDSAGYEQYF; abundance: NA; v_gene: TRBV6-5; j_gene: TRBJ2-7; d_gene: NA
CDR3nt: TGCAGTGCTAGAGCTCGGACAGGGACAGCCGCTGAAGCTTTCTTT; CDR3aa: CSARARTGTAAEAFF; abundance: NA; v_gene: TRBV20-1; j_gene: TRBJ1-1; d_gene: TRBD1
CDR3nt: TGTGCCAGCAGCCAAGACCCTCTGTGGGGGGCAGTGGGCAATCAGCCCCAGCATTTT; CDR3aa: CASSQDPLWGAVGNQPQHF; abundance: few; v_gene: TRBV4-2; j_gene: TRBJ1-5; d_gene: NA
CDR3nt: TGTGCCAGCGACCGGGGAGGAGAGACCCAGTACTTC; CDR3aa: CASDRGGETQYF; abundance: NA; v_gene: TRBV6-2/TRBV6-3; j_gene: TRBJ2-5; d_gene: NA
CDR3nt: TGTGCCAGCAGCAAAACATGGGGACCTCTCTACAATGAGCAGTTCTTC; CDR3aa: CASSKTWGPLYNEQFF; abundance: NA; v_gene: TRBV21-1; j_gene: TRBJ2-1; d_gene: NA
CDR3nt: TGTGCCAGCAACGTAGGTCTAGAAAGTTTGTACTTC; CDR3aa: CASNVGLESLYF; abundance: NA; v_gene: TRBV3-1; j_gene: TRBJ2-4; d_gene: NA
CDR3nt: TGCAGCGCGCAGACAGGGGACAATCAGCCCCAGCATTTT; CDR3aa: CSAQTGDNQPQHF; abundance: NA; v_gene: TRBV29-1; j_gene: TRBJ1-5; d_gene: TRBD1